This T cell receptor beta chain was observed in a study of T cells in Graves' hyperthyroidism and ophthalmopathy. The study, taken as a whole, reports: A 13 V-J model separated ophthalmopathy from stable hyperthyroidism.

Authors of the study amplified TCR beta CDR3 regions from RNA transcripts. First-round RT-PCR targeting the TCR CDR3 was performed with the HTBI primer set. TCRdb reanalysed the multiplex PCR reads using MiXCR and keeps one entry per CDR3 protein. The table records 300,000 to 450,000 distinct CDR3 sequences, over 10% of them present only once. Absence of ophthalmopathy progression within 18 months defined stable Graves' hyperthyroidism. This clonotype appeared a few times. No antigen is known for it. J was trimmed by 7 bases and V by 4 bases; bases with no gene match: 16. Germline CDR1 is SGDLS and CDR2 is YYNGEE. This CDR3 has 17 amino acids.

The chain joins TRBV9 to TRBJ2-1, with 8 bases lining up with TRBD2. The clonotype originates from a woman aged 18-30 years with Graves' hyperthyroidism. The sample was blood. This chain's CDR3 is CASSPRLAGPSGNEQFF. The CDR3 DNA is TGTGCCAGCAGCCCCAGATTAGCGGGACCCTCGGGGAATGAGCAGTTCTTC. The full variable domain, with the rest looked up from reference TRBV9 and TRBJ2-1, is DSGVTQTPKHLITATGQRVTLRCSPRSGDLSVYWYQQSLDQGLQFLIQYYNGEERAKGNILERFSAQQFPDLHSELNLSSLELGDSALYFCASSPRLAGPSGNEQFFGPGTRLTVL.